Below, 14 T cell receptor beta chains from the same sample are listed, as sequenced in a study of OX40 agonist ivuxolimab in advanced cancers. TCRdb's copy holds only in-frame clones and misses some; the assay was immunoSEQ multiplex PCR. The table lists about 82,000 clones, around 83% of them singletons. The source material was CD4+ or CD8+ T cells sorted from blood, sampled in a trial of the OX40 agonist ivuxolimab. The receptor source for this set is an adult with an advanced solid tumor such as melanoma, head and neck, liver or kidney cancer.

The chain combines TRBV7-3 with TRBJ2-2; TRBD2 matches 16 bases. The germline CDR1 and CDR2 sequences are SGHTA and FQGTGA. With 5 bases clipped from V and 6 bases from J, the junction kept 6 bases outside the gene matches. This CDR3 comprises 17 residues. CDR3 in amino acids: CASSPSGTSGGAGELFF. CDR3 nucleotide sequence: TGTGCCAGCAGCCCGTCCGGGACTAGCGGGGGGGCCGGGGAGCTGTTTTTT. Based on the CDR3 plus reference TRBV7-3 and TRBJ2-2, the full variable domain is GAGVSQTPSNKVTEKGKYVELRCDPISGHTALYWYRQSLGQGPEFLIYFQGTGAADDSGLPNDRFFAVRPEGSVSTLKIQRTERGDSAVYLCASSPSGTSGGAGELFFGEGSRLTVL.

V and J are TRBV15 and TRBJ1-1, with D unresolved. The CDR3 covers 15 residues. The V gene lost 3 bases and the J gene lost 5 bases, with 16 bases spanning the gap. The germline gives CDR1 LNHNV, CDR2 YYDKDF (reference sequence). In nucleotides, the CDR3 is TGTGCCACCAGCAGGCCCCGAGGGCGTGAGACTGAAGCTTTCTTT. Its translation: CATSRPRGRETEAFF.

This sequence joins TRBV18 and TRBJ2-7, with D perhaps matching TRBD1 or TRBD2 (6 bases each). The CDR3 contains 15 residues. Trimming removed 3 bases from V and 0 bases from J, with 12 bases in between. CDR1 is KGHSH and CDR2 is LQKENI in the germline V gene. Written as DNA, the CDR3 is TGTGCCAGCTCACCGGGCGGGACATTCTCCTACGAGCAGTACGTC. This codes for CASSPGGTFSYEQYV.

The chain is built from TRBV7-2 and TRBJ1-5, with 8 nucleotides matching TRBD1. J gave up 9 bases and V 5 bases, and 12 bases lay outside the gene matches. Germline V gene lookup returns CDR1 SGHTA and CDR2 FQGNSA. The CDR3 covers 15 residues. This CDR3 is CASSTGPRGLGPQHF. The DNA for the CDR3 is TGTGCCAGCAGCACGGGGCCCAGGGGGCTCGGGCCCCAGCATTTT. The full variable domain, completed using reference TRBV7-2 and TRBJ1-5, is GAGVSQSPSNKVTEKGKDVELRCDPISGHTALYWYRQSLGQGLEFLIYFQGNSAPDKSGLPSDRFSAERTGGSVSTLTIQRTQQEDSAVYLCASSTGPRGLGPQHFGDGTRLSIL.

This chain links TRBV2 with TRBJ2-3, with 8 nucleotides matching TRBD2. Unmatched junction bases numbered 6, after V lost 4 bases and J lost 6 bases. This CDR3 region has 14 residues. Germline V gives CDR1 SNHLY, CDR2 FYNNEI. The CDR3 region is CASSGGGGRDTQYF. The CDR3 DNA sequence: TGTGCCAGCAGTGGAGGCGGGGGGAGGGATACGCAGTATTTT.

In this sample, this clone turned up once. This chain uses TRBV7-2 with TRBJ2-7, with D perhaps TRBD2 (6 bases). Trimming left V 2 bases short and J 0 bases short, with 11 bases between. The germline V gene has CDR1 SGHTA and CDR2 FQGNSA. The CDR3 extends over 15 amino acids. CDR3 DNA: TGTGCCAGCAGCTTAATGGCGGGGAGCTCCTACGAGCAGTACTTC. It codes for CASSLMAGSSYEQYF.

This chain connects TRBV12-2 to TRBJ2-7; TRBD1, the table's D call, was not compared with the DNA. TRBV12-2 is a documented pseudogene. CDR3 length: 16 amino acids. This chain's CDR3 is CASRLTGDRRPGEQYV. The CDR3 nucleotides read TGTGCAAGTCGCTTAACTGGGGACAGGAGGCCCGGGGAGCAGTACGTC.

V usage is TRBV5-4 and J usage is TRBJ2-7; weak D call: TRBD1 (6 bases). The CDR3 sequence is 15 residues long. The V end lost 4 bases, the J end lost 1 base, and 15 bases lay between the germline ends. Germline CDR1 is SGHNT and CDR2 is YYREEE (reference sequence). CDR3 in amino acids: CASSLRSQGSYEQYV. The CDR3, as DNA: TGTGCCAGCAGCCTAAGGAGCCAGGGGTCCTACGAGCAGTACGTC.

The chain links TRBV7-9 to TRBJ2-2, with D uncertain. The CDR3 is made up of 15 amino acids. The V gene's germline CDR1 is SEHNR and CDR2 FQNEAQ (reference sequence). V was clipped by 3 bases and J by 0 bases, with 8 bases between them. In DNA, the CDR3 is TGTGCCAGCAGCTTCTTACAGACGAACACCGGGGAGCTGTTTTTT. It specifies CASSFLQTNTGELFF.

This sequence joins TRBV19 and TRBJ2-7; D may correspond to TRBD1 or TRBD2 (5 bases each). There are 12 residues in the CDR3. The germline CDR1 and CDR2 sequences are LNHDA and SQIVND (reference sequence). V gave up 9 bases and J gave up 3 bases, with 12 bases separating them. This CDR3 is CASRDEIYEQYF. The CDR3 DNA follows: TGTGCCAGCCGGGACGAAATCTACGAGCAGTACTTC.

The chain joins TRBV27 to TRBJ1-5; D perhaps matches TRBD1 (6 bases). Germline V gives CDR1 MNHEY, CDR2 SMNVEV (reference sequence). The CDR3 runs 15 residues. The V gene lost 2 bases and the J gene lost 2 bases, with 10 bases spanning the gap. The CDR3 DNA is TGTGCCAGCAGTTTAAATAGGGGGGGCAATCAGCCCCAGCATTTT. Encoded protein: CASSLNRGGNQPQHF.

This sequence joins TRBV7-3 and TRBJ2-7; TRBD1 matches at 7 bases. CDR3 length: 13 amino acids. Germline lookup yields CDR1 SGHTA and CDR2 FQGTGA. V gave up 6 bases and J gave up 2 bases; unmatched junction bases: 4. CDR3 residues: CASSYDRAYEQYF. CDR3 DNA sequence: TGTGCCAGCAGTTATGACAGGGCCTACGAGCAGTACTTC.

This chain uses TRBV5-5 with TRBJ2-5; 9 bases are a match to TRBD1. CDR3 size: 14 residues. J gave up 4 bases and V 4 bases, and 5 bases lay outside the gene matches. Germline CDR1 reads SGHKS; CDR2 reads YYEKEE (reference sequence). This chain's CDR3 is CASSGYRGLETQYF. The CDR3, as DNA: TGTGCCAGCAGCGGATACAGGGGGCTAGAGACCCAGTACTTC.

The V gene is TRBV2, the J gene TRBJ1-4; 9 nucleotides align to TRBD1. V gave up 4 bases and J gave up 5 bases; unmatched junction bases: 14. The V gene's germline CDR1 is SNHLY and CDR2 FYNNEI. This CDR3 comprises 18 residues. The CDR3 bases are TGTGCCAGCAGTGCCACCGGGACAGGGCGAGGGCAGAATGAAAAACTGTTTTTT. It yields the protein CASSATGTGRGQNEKLFF. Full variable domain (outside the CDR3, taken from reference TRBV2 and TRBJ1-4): EPEVTQTPSHQVTQMGQEVILRCVPISNHLYFYWYRQILGQKVEFLVSFYNNEISEKSEIFDDQFSVERPDGSNFTLKIRSTKLEDSAMYFCASSATGTGRGQNEKLFFGSGTQLSVL.